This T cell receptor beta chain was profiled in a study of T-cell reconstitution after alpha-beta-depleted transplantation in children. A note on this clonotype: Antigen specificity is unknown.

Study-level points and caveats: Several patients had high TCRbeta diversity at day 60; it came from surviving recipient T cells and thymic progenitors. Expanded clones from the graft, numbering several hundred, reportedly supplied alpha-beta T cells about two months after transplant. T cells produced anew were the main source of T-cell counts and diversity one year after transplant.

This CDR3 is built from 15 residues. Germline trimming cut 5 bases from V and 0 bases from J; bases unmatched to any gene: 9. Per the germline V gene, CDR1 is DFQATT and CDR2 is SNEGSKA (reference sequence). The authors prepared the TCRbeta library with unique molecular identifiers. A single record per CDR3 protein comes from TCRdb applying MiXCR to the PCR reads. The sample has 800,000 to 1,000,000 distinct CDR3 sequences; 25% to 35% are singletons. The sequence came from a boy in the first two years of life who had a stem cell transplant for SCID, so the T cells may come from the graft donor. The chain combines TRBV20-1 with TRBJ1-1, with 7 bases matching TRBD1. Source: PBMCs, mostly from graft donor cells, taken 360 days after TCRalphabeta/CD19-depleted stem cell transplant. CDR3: CSARPTGRMNTEAFF. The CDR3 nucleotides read TGCAGTGCTCGGCCGACAGGGAGGATGAACACTGAAGCTTTCTTT.